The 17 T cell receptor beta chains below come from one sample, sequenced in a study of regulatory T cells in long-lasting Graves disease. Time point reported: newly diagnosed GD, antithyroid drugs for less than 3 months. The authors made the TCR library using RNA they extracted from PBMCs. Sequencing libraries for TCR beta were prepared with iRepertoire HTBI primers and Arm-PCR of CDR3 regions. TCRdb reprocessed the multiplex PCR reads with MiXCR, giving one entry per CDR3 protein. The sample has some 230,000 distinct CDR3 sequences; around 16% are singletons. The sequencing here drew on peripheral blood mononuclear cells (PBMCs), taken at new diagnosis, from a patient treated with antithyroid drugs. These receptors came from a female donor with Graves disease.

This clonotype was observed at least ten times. CDR3 nucleotide sequence: TGTGCCAGCAGCCAAGTTAGGACGACCCACGAGCAGTACTTC. This translates into CASSQVRTTHEQYF. This chain links TRBV3-1 with TRBJ2-7; D is unclear. Germline V gene sequence: CDR1 LGHDT, CDR2 YNNKEL (reference sequence). The CDR3 is 14 residues long. V shed 1 base and J shed 5 bases, with 12 bases lying between them.

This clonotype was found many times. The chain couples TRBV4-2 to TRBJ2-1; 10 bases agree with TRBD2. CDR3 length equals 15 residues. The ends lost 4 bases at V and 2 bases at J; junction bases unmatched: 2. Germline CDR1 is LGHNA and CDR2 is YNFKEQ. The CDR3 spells CASSRAGGAYNEQFF. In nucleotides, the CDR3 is TGTGCCAGCAGCCGAGCGGGAGGGGCCTACAATGAGCAGTTCTTC.

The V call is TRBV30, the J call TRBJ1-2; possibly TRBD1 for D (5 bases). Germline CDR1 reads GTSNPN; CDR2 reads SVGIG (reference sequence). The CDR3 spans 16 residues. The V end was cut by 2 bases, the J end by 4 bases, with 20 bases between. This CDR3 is CAWSHGAEGPSYGYTF. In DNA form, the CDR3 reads TGTGCCTGGAGTCACGGGGCTGAAGGACCATCCTATGGCTACACCTTC. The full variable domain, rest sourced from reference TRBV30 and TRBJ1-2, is SQTIHQWPATLVQPVGSPLSLECTVEGTSNPNLYWYRQAAGRGLQLLFYSVGIGQISSEVPQNLSASRPQDRQFILSSKKLLLSDSGFYLCAWSHGAEGPSYGYTFGSGTRLTVV.

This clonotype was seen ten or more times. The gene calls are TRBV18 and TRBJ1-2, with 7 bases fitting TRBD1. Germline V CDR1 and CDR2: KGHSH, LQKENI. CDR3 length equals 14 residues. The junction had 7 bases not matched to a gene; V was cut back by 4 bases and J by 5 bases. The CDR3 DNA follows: TGTGCCAGCTCACTAAGGCGGACAGGATATGGCTACACCTTC. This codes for CASSLRRTGYGYTF. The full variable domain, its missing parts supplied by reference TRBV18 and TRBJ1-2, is NAGVMQNPRHLVRRRGQEARLRCSPMKGHSHVYWYRQLPEEGLKFMVYLQKENIIDESGMPKERFSAEFPKEGPSILRIQQVVRGDSAAYFCASSLRRTGYGYTFGSGTRLTVV.

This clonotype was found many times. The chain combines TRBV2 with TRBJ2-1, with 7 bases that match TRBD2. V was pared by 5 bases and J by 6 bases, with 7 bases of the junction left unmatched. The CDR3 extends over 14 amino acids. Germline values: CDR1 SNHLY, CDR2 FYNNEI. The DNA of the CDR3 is TGTGCCAGCAGTCCTTTAGCGGGTGTCAATGAGCAGTTCTTC. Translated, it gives CASSPLAGVNEQFF. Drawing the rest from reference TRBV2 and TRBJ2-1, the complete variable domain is EPEVTQTPSHQVTQMGQEVILRCVPISNHLYFYWYRQILGQKVEFLVSFYNNEISEKSEIFDDQFSVERPDGSNFTLKIRSTKLEDSAMYFCASSPLAGVNEQFFGPGTRLTVL.

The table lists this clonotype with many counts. CDR3 sequence (DNA): TGTGCCAGTAGTATGGCGTACAGGGCTAATGAAAAACTGTTTTTT. It is translated as CASSMAYRANEKLFF. V gene TRBV19 combines with J gene TRBJ1-4, with D perhaps TRBD1 (6 bases). Deletions cut 3 bases from V and 3 bases from J, with 11 bases between. CDR1 LNHDA and CDR2 SQIVND come from the germline V gene (reference sequence). The CDR3 extends over 15 amino acids.

The CDR3 loop reads CASSGGQGLYEQYV. The CDR3, as DNA: TGTGCCAGCAGTGGGGGACAGGGACTCTACGAGCAGTACGTC. This rearrangement joins TRBV2 to TRBJ2-7; TRBD1 matches at 9 bases. V lost 4 bases, J lost 3 bases, and 4 bases stayed unmatched. There are 14 residues in the CDR3. Germline V CDR1 and CDR2: SNHLY, FYNNEI.

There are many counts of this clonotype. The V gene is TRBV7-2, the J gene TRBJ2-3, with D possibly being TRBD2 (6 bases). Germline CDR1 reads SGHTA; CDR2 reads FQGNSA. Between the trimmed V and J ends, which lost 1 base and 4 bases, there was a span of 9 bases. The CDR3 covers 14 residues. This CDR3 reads CASSLGWRADTQYF. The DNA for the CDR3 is TGTGCCAGCAGCTTAGGATGGAGGGCAGATACGCAGTATTTT.

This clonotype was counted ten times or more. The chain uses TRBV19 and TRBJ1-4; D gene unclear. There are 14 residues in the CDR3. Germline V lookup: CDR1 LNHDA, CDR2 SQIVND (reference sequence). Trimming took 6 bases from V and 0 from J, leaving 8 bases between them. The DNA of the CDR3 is TGTGCCAGTAGACGATTTGCAACTAATGAAAAACTGTTTTTT. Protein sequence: CASRRFATNEKLFF.

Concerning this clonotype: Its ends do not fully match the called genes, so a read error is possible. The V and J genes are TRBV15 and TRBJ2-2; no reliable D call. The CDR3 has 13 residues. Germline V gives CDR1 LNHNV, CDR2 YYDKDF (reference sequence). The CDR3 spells CVTSREDTGELFF. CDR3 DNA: TGTGTCACCAGCAGAGAGGACACCGGGGAGCTGTTTTTT.

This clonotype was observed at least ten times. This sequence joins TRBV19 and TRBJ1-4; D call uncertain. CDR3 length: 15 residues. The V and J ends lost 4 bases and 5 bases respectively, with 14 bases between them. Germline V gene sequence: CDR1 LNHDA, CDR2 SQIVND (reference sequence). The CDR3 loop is CASSTTSGRNEKLFF. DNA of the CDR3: TGTGCCAGTAGTACAACTTCCGGGAGAAATGAAAAACTGTTTTTT.

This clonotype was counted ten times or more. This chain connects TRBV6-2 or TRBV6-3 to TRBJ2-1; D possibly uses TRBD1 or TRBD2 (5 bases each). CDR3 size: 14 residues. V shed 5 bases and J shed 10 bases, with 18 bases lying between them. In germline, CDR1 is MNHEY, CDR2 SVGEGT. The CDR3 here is CASSESPGAPEQFF. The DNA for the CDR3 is TGTGCCAGCAGTGAATCCCCCGGGGCACCCGAGCAGTTCTTC.

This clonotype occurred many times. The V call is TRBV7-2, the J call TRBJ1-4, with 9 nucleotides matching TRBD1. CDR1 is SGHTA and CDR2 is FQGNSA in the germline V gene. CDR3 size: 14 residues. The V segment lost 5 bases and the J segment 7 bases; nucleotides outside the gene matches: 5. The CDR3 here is CASSAGTGREKLFF. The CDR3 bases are TGTGCCAGCAGCGCCGGGACAGGGCGTGAAAAACTGTTTTTT. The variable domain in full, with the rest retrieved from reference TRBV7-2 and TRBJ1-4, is GAGVSQSPSNKVTEKGKDVELRCDPISGHTALYWYRQSLGQGLEFLIYFQGNSAPDKSGLPSDRFSAERTGGSVSTLTIQRTQQEDSAVYLCASSAGTGREKLFFGSGTQLSVL.

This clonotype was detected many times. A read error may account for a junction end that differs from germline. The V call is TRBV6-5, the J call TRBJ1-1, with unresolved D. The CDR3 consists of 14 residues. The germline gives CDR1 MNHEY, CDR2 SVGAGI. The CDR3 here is CASSHSTRIQGAFF. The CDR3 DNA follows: TGTGCCAGCAGTCACTCGACACGTATTCAAGGAGCTTTCTTT.

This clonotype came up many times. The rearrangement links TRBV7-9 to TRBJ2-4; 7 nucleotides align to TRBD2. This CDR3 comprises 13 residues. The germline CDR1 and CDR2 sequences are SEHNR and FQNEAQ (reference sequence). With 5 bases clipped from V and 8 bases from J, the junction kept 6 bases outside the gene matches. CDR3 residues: CASSLGLGDIQYF. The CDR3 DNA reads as TGTGCCAGCAGCCTTGGACTAGGTGACATTCAGTACTTC. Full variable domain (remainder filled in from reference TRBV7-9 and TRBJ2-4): DTGVSQNPRHKITKRGQNVTFRCDPISEHNRLYWYRQTLGQGPEFLTYFQNEAQLEKSRLLSDRFSAERPKGSFSTLEIQRTEQGDSAMYLCASSLGLGDIQYFGAGTRLSVL.

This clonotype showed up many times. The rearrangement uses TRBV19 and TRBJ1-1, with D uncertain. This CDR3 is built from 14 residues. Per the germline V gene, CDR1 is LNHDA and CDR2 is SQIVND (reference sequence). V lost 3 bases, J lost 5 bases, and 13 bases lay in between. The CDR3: CASSMRVRDTEAFF. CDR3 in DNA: TGTGCCAGTAGTATGAGGGTTAGGGATACTGAAGCTTTCTTT. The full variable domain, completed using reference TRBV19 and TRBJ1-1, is DGGITQSPKYLFRKEGQNVTLSCEQNLNHDAMYWYRQDPGQGLRLIYYSQIVNDFQKGDIAEGYSVSREKKESFPLTVTSAQKNPTAFYLCASSMRVRDTEAFFGQGTRLTVV.

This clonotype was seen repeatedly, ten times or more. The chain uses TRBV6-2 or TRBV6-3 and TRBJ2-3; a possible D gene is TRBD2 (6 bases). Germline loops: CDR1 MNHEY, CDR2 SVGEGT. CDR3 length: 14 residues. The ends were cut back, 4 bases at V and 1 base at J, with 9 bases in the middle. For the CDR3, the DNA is TGTGCCAGCAGTTCGGGGGACCGCACAGATACGCAGTATTTT. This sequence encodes CASSSGDRTDTQYF.